One and the same sample provided the 29 T cell receptor beta chains below, sequenced in a study of T cell responses to AZD1222 COVID-19 vaccine. Method: immunoSEQ multiplex PCR; TCRdb's copy keeps in-frame clones and lacks some. Among fewer than 150,000 clones listed, 85% to 95% were seen once. Here the sequenced sample was peripheral blood, taken 28 days after the second AZD1222 dose. Receptors were obtained from an adult who received the AZD1222 COVID-19 vaccine.

The gene calls are TRBV3-1 (or the pseudogene TRBV3-2) and TRBJ1-1; maybe TRBD1 (5 bases). V dropped 5 bases and J dropped 5 bases, with 9 bases sitting between them. The CDR3 has 12 residues. The germline CDR1 and CDR2 sequences are LGHDT and YNNKEL (reference sequence). CDR3 sequence: CASSTQGTEAFF. The DNA of the CDR3 is TGTGCCAGCAGCACCCAGGGTACTGAAGCTTTCTTT.

Remarks on this clone: Other DNA sequences in this specimen translate into the identical CDR3. This chain links TRBV18 with TRBJ2-5, with D possibly being TRBD1 or TRBD2 (5 bases each). Germline-derived CDR1 and CDR2 are KGHSH and LQKENI. The CDR3 is 12 amino acids. V shed 2 bases and J shed 4 bases, with 5 bases lying between them. The CDR3 DNA is TGTGCCAGCTCACCAGGGGGAGAGACCCAGTACTTC. Protein sequence: CASSPGGETQYF.

This chain joins TRBV25-1 and TRBJ2-1, with 9 bases fitting TRBD2. The germline gives CDR1 MGHDK, CDR2 SYGVNS. J gave up 3 bases and V 7 bases, and 1 base lay outside the gene matches. The CDR3 is 13 amino acids. The CDR3 sequence: CASIAGDYNEQFF. The CDR3 nucleotides are TGTGCCAGCATAGCGGGGGACTACAATGAGCAGTTCTTC.

This clone was found once. The chain uses TRBV5-3 and TRBJ1-1, with D perhaps matching TRBD1 (6 bases). TRBV5-3 is an ORF; its function is uncertain. Trimming took 1 base from V and 4 from J, leaving 23 bases between them. This CDR3 is 18 amino acids long. This CDR3 reads CARSLWSPGGEGGTEAFF. CDR3 sequence (DNA): TGTGCCAGAAGCTTGTGGTCCCCAGGAGGGGAAGGGGGCACTGAAGCTTTCTTT.

V usage is TRBV12-5 and J usage is TRBJ2-1; TRBD1 aligns across 7 bases. Germline trimming cut 3 bases from V and 6 bases from J; bases unmatched to any gene: 17. CDR1 LGHNT and CDR2 FRNRAP come from the germline V gene. The CDR3 contains 18 residues. The CDR3 nucleotides are TGTGCTAGTGGTTTTACCCATTTCGAGGGACAGCGGCGCAATGAGCAGTTCTTC. Translating gives CASGFTHFEGQRRNEQFF.

The genes are TRBV7-2 and TRBJ1-2, with D maybe TRBD1 (6 bases). In germline, CDR1 is SGHTA, CDR2 FQGNSA. The CDR3 extends over 13 amino acids. The V gene lost 4 bases and the J gene lost 13 bases, with 19 bases spanning the gap. Here the CDR3 DNA reads TGTGCCAGCAGCTCGGGGGCCGGTGGACTTACCACCTTC. Residues: CASSSGAGGLTTF.

V and J are TRBV27 and TRBJ2-7; no definite D call. V was pared by 2 bases and J by 3 bases, with 14 bases between. The CDR3 sequence is 15 residues long. The germline CDR1 and CDR2 sequences are MNHEY and SMNVEV (reference sequence). The CDR3 bases are TGTGCCAGCAGTTTAACGCGTGGTAAGGTCTACGAGCAGTACTTC. It specifies CASSLTRGKVYEQYF.

The V gene is TRBV7-2, the J gene TRBJ2-5, with D perhaps TRBD2 (7 bases). Germline CDR1 and CDR2: SGHTA and FQGNSA. The V end lost 3 bases, the J end lost 1 base, and 12 bases lay between the germline ends. The CDR3 spans 15 residues. CDR3 sequence: CASSFWGGRQETQYF. The CDR3 region has the DNA TGTGCCAGCAGCTTTTGGGGGGGCCGCCAAGAGACCCAGTACTTC.

This sequence joins TRBV10-3 and TRBJ1-2; 7 bases line up with TRBD1. With V trimmed by 4 bases and J by 10 bases, 9 bases remained unmatched. CDR3 length: 13 amino acids. Germline CDR1 reads ENHRY; CDR2 reads SYGVKD. This CDR3 is CAISGTGDLPYTF. DNA of the CDR3: TGTGCCATCAGTGGGACAGGAGATCTTCCCTACACCTTC.

V and J are TRBV10-1 and TRBJ1-1; the match to TRBD1 covers 12 bases. Trimming cost V 5 bases and J 4 bases; bases outside gene matches: 17. Germline V gene sequence: CDR1 WNHNN, CDR2 SYGVQD (reference sequence). The CDR3 is 19 residues long. In DNA form, the CDR3 reads TGCGCCAGCAGTAGGGACAGGGGGCCCCAAGGTATGTATTCCACTGAAGCTTTCTTT. Its translation: CASSRDRGPQGMYSTEAFF.

The CDR3 region has the DNA TGCGCCAGCAGCCAAGATCGACAGAGCGAGCAGTACTTC. Translating it yields CASSQDRQSEQYF. The V call is TRBV4-3, the J call TRBJ2-7; the D gene is possibly TRBD1 (5 bases). The CDR3 has 13 residues. Trimming took off 0 bases at V and 6 bases at J, with 9 bases between the two ends. Looked up from germline, CDR1 is LGHNA and CDR2 is YSLEER.

The chain carries TRBV15 and TRBJ1-2; D perhaps matches TRBD1 (5 bases). From germline, CDR1 is LNHNV and CDR2 YYDKDF (reference sequence). The CDR3 runs to 13 residues. V was cut by 0 bases and J by 5 bases, with 7 bases left in between. CDR3 in amino acids: CATSRDRAYGYTF. CDR3 sequence (DNA): TGTGCCACCAGCAGAGACAGGGCTTATGGCTACACCTTC. The full variable domain, rest sourced from reference TRBV15 and TRBJ1-2, is DAMVIQNPRYQVTQFGKPVTLSCSQTLNHNVMYWYQQKSSQAPKLLFHYYDKDFNNEADTPDNFQSRRPNTSFCFLDIRSPGLGDTAMYLCATSRDRAYGYTFGSGTRLTVV.

This chain joins TRBV10-1 and TRBJ1-4; 7 nucleotides align to TRBD1. Germline V gives CDR1 WNHNN, CDR2 SYGVQD (reference sequence). The CDR3 is 20 residues long. V was clipped by 8 bases and J by 5 bases; unmatched bases: 26. The CDR3 nucleotides are TGCGCCAGCTCTCCTAATCAGGAAACAATTCGACAGGGATTCAATGAAAAACTGTTTTTT. Its translation is CASSPNQETIRQGFNEKLFF.

The J gene is TRBJ2-2, the V gene TRBV18; no reliable D call. Trimming removed 4 bases at V and 9 bases at J, with 15 bases between. The V gene's germline CDR1 is KGHSH and CDR2 LQKENI. The CDR3 sequence is 14 residues long. This CDR3 is CASSLGVGDRELFF. Here the CDR3 DNA reads TGTGCCAGCTCACTGGGCGTGGGCGACCGGGAGCTGTTTTTT.

Remarks on this clone: Mismatch with germline at one junction end may stem from a read error. The chain recombines TRBV6-2 or TRBV6-3 with TRBJ2-7, with 10 bases matching TRBD1. The germline V gene encodes CDR1 MNHEY and CDR2 SVGEGT. The CDR3 covers 15 residues. The CDR3 sequence: CASSYSTGGLYEQYF. CDR3 sequence (DNA): TGTGCCAGCAGCTACTCGACAGGGGGCCTCTACGAGCAGTACTTC.

This clone was observed a single time. The rearrangement links TRBV30 to TRBJ1-2; D is undetermined. The V gene's germline CDR1 is GTSNPN and CDR2 SVGIG (reference sequence). The CDR3 loop spans 15 amino acids. Trimming stripped 0 bases from V and 0 bases from J, with 11 bases between. The DNA of the CDR3 is TGTGCCTGGAGTGTAGGACGGCCATCTAACTATGGCTACACCTTC. Translation: CAWSVGRPSNYGYTF. Looking up the rest from reference TRBV30 and TRBJ1-2 gives the full variable domain: SQTIHQWPATLVQPVGSPLSLECTVEGTSNPNLYWYRQAAGRGLQLLFYSVGIGQISSEVPQNLSASRPQDRQFILSSKKLLLSDSGFYLCAWSVGRPSNYGYTFGSGTRLTVV.

This rearrangement joins TRBV7-6 to TRBJ2-1; 7 bases fit TRBD2. This CDR3 is 16 amino acids long. V dropped 2 bases and J dropped 2; count of bases not matched to a gene: 6. CDR1 is SGHVS and CDR2 is FNYEAQ in the germline V gene. This CDR3 is CASSLQAGTTYNEQFF. The CDR3 nucleotides read TGTGCCAGCAGCTTACAAGCGGGGACTACCTACAATGAGCAGTTCTTC.

The chain is built from TRBV29-1 and TRBJ1-2; D perhaps matches TRBD1 (6 bases). V shed 6 bases and J shed 1 base, with 12 bases lying between them. The CDR3 contains 13 residues. Germline loops: CDR1 SQVTM, CDR2 ANQGSEA. The CDR3 coding sequence is TGCAGCGTCCGGACAGCGAATAACTATGGCTACACCTTC. This sequence encodes CSVRTANNYGYTF.

V usage is TRBV7-3 and J usage is TRBJ1-4; 7 nucleotides agree with TRBD1. Germline CDR1 reads SGHTA; CDR2 reads FQGTGA. The CDR3 has 16 amino acids. Trimming cost V 6 bases and J 2 bases; bases outside gene matches: 9. The DNA of the CDR3 is TGTGCCAGCAGGCTAGGGGGCTCGTCGACTAATGAAAAACTGTTTTTT. As protein: CASRLGGSSTNEKLFF.

The chain recombines TRBV2 with TRBJ1-5; 7 bases agree with TRBD1. Trimming cost V 7 bases and J 2 bases; bases outside gene matches: 5. CDR3 size: 14 residues. Germline CDR1 and CDR2: SNHLY and FYNNEI. The CDR3 DNA reads TGTGCCAGCATTTTAGACAGGGGCAATCAGCCCCAGCATTTT. Protein product: CASILDRGNQPQHF.

The table lists this clone with a count of one. The rearrangement joins TRBV29-1 to TRBJ2-5; possibly TRBD1 for D (6 bases). This CDR3 is 12 amino acids long. CDR1 is SQVTM and CDR2 is ANQGSEA in the germline V gene. Trimming pared 8 bases from V and 5 bases from J, leaving 15 bases between. The CDR3, as DNA: TGCAGCTACAGGGCGTATGGCGAGACCCAGTACTTC. This gives the protein CSYRAYGETQYF.

V gene TRBV5-1 combines with J gene TRBJ1-4, with a possible D match to TRBD1 (6 bases). Germline CDR1 is SGHRS and CDR2 is YFSETQ. This CDR3 has 14 amino acids. V was trimmed by 0 bases and J by 5 bases, leaving 8 bases between them. The CDR3 sequence: CASSLAGTNEKLFF. DNA of the CDR3: TGCGCCAGCAGCTTGGCCGGGACAAATGAAAAACTGTTTTTT.

The rearrangement uses TRBV2 and TRBJ1-1; unclear D gene. CDR3 length: 13 amino acids. The V gene's germline CDR1 is SNHLY and CDR2 FYNNEI. Deletions cut 6 bases from V and 3 bases from J, with 11 bases between. CDR3 region: CASRAERDTEAFF. As DNA, the CDR3 is TGTGCCAGCAGAGCGGAAAGGGACACTGAAGCTTTCTTT.

This clone was detected a few times. The chain carries TRBV18 and TRBJ2-7, with 8 bases fitting TRBD2. V shed 6 bases, J shed 0 bases, and the junction held 4 bases outside the gene matches. Germline assignment: CDR1 KGHSH and CDR2 LQKENI. The CDR3 has 14 residues. The CDR3 sequence: CASSRSGDSYEQYF. The CDR3 coding sequence is TGTGCCAGCTCCCGTAGCGGGGACTCCTACGAGCAGTACTTC.

This chain connects TRBV5-4 to TRBJ1-1, with 7 bases aligning to TRBD1. This CDR3 contains 11 residues. Per germline, CDR1 SGHNT and CDR2 YYREEE (reference sequence). V gave up 8 bases and J gave up 5 bases; unmatched junction bases: 3. In DNA form, the CDR3 reads TGTGCCAGTATACAGGGGACTGAAGCTTTCTTT. This codes for CASIQGTEAFF.

The chain links TRBV11-3 to TRBJ2-1; TRBD1 is a possible D gene (6 bases). CDR1 SGHNT and CDR2 YENEEA come from the germline V gene. The CDR3 has 13 residues. V lost 1 base, J lost 7 bases, and 8 bases lay in between. CDR3 in DNA: TGTGCCAGCAGCTTAGCCAGGGGAAATGAGCAGTTCTTC. Its translation is CASSLARGNEQFF.

The chain carries TRBV7-2 and TRBJ1-5; unclear D gene. The CDR3 extends over 13 amino acids. In germline, CDR1 is SGHTA, CDR2 FQGNSA. Trimming removed 5 bases at V and 0 bases at J, with 5 bases between. The CDR3 DNA reads TGTGCCAGCAGCACCTATAGCAATCAGCCCCAGCATTTT. The encoded protein is CASSTYSNQPQHF.

The genes are TRBV12-3 or TRBV12-4 and TRBJ1-4; the D is unclear. There are 11 residues in the CDR3. Trimming cost V 3 bases and J 8 bases, with 4 bases left between them. CDR3 region: CASSFGEKLFF. The CDR3 bases are TGTGCCAGCAGTTTCGGGGAAAAACTGTTTTTT.

The chain combines TRBV29-1 with TRBJ2-1, with a possible D match to TRBD2 (5 bases). Germline V CDR1 and CDR2: SQVTM, ANQGSEA. V shed 8 bases and J shed 7 bases, with 12 bases lying between them. The CDR3 has 11 amino acids. CDR3 nucleotides: TGCAGCTCCGGACTCGGTAATGAGCAGTTCTTC. Residues: CSSGLGNEQFF.